This T cell receptor beta chain was sequenced during a study of cytomegalovirus exposure and HLA in healthy donors. The V gene's germline CDR1 is MNHEY and CDR2 SVGAGI. The V gene lost 2 bases and the J gene lost 7 bases, with 14 bases spanning the gap. The CDR3 spans 15 residues. The assay was immunoSEQ multiplex PCR, and TCRdb's table has in-frame clones only and misses some. The table has tens of thousands of clones, around 82% seen once. With respect to this clone: Its specificity is not known.

Whole-study findings and limits: In the 95 to 150 validation repertoires, roughly 94% of cluster scores exceeded 0, per a later analysis. In vitro data verified a few CMV-associated chains as specific for CMV antigens. Rare TCR sequences dominated, though some public TCRs recurred in many donors. It was reported that the classifier diagnosed cytomegalovirus status with high specificity and sensitivity in both the original and validation cohorts.

This clonotype was sampled from a woman between 18 and 29 years old in good health and CMV-seropositive. The V and J genes are TRBV6-5 and TRBJ2-2; D is unresolved. Sequencing was done on a sample of PBMCs. The CDR3 DNA reads TGTGCCAGCAGTTACCCTATTGGCTCGGGCGGGGAGCTGTTTTTT. Translating it yields CASSYPIGSGGELFF.